Below, 29 T cell receptor beta chains from the same sample are listed, as sequenced in a study of tumor-infiltrating lymphocytes in localized non-small cell lung cancer (dated by TCRdb to the early 2020s). The library was built by means of the immunoSEQ multiplex PCR assay. TCRdb provides this immuneACCESS table in a form limited to in-frame rearrangements. Some clones are lacking; in checked studies, under half of them reflect an unresolved V gene, and why the rest are absent is not known. The sample table holds fewer than 20,000 clones, of which roughly 79% were seen once. Approximately 5.4% of the sample lies in the top ten. Sequencing was carried out using lung tumor tissue. The receptors stem from a human donor with non-small cell lung cancer.

The chain uses TRBV5-4 and TRBJ1-1; D may be TRBD1 (6 bases). This CDR3 has 17 amino acids. V gave up 1 base and J gave up 0 bases, with 16 bases separating them. Germline V gene data show CDR1 as SGHNT and CDR2 as YYREEE (reference sequence). CDR3 residues: CASSLLVDSAMNTEAFF. The CDR3 region has the DNA TGTGCCAGCAGCTTGTTAGTGGACAGCGCCATGAACACTGAAGCTTTCTTT.

The chain employs TRBV7-6 and TRBJ1-1; D unresolved. V shed 5 bases and J shed 0 bases, with 19 bases lying between them. Germline V gene lookup returns CDR1 SGHVS and CDR2 FNYEAQ. The CDR3 sequence is 17 residues long. DNA of the CDR3: TGTGCCAGCAGCCCCTTCGTGGAGCCGGGCATGAACACTGAAGCTTTCTTT. Translated, it gives CASSPFVEPGMNTEAFF.

V gene TRBV19 combines with J gene TRBJ2-3; D perhaps matches TRBD2 (6 bases). This CDR3 is built from 15 residues. Germline V lookup: CDR1 LNHDA, CDR2 SQIVND (reference sequence). Trimming removed 6 bases from V and 2 bases from J, with 15 bases in between. The CDR3 bases are TGTGCCAGTAGCCTGGAGGGGCAACCCACAGATACGCAGTATTTT. Its translation: CASSLEGQPTDTQYF.

The J gene is TRBJ2-1, the V gene TRBV7-9; TRBD2 is a possible D gene (6 bases). V was pared by 2 bases and J by 8 bases, with 16 bases between. The CDR3 spans 15 residues. The germline V gene encodes CDR1 SEHNR and CDR2 FQNEAQ (reference sequence). This chain's CDR3 is CASSLFSGYGDEQFF. Written as DNA, the CDR3 is TGTGCCAGCAGCTTATTTAGCGGTTACGGCGATGAGCAGTTCTTC.

The V and J genes are TRBV7-7 and TRBJ2-2; D gene ambiguous. Germline V gives CDR1 SSHAT, CDR2 FNYEAQ (reference sequence). The germline V and J ends were trimmed by 4 bases and 4 bases, with 7 bases remaining between them. The CDR3 contains 13 residues. The CDR3 sequence: CASSSVPTGELFF. DNA for the CDR3: TGTGCCAGCAGCTCCGTCCCCACCGGGGAGCTGTTTTTT.

The chain employs TRBV6-1 and TRBJ1-2; the D is unclear. The CDR3 has 15 residues. From germline, CDR1 is MNHNS and CDR2 SASEGT. With 5 bases removed from V and 0 bases from J, the gap between germline ends came to 13 bases. This CDR3 is CASSLGRTANYGYTF. Here the CDR3 DNA reads TGTGCCAGCAGTTTAGGTAGAACAGCTAACTATGGCTACACCTTC.

The rearrangement uses TRBV11-2 and TRBJ2-5, with 12 nucleotides matching TRBD2. The V gene's germline CDR1 is SGHAT and CDR2 FQNNGV. V lost 2 bases and J lost 5; bases outside the gene matches: 12. The CDR3 is 18 amino acids. The CDR3 DNA is TGTGCCAGCAGCTTATCCCTAGCGGGAGGGCCTTTTTGGGAGACCCAGTACTTC. Protein product: CASSLSLAGGPFWETQYF.

The chain links TRBV15 to TRBJ1-1; D may be TRBD1 (5 bases). The V end was cut by 4 bases, the J end by 4 bases, with 10 bases between. The length of the CDR3 is 13 residues. Germline CDR1 LNHNV, CDR2 YYDKDF (reference sequence). CDR3 sequence reads: CATSIGGSTEAFF. In DNA, the CDR3 is TGTGCCACCAGCATCGGGGGAAGCACTGAAGCTTTCTTT.

This chain joins TRBV7-6 and TRBJ1-3, with TRBD1 matching 7 bases. The CDR3 spans 16 residues. V shed 5 bases, J shed 0 bases, and the junction held 7 bases outside the gene matches. The germline CDR1 and CDR2 sequences are SGHVS and FNYEAQ. The CDR3 sequence is CASSPRQGLSGNTIYF. CDR3 DNA: TGTGCCAGCAGCCCTCGACAGGGCCTCTCTGGAAACACCATATATTTT.

This sequence joins TRBV9 and TRBJ2-5; D could derive from TRBD1 or TRBD2 (5 bases each). Germline V gene lookup returns CDR1 SGDLS and CDR2 YYNGEE. The V and J ends lost 2 bases and 5 bases respectively, with 13 bases between them. The CDR3 has 14 residues. This CDR3 reads CASSVGGGGETQYF. The DNA for the CDR3 is TGTGCCAGCAGCGTTGGTGGGGGTGGTGAGACCCAGTACTTC.

This clone was detected once. V usage is TRBV5-1 and J usage is TRBJ2-2; 8 nucleotides align to TRBD2. This CDR3 is 16 amino acids long. Germline V CDR1 and CDR2: SGHRS, YFSETQ. Trimming removed 4 bases from V and 1 base from J; junction bases left unmatched: 6. The CDR3 DNA reads TGCGCCAGCAGCCAGTTAGCGGGGTTGAACACCGGGGAGCTGTTTTTT. Its translation is CASSQLAGLNTGELFF.

The rearrangement links TRBV19 to TRBJ1-6; D remains unclear. CDR3 length equals 20 residues. V lost 3 bases and J 0 bases, leaving 21 bases between the germline ends. The V gene's germline CDR1 is LNHDA and CDR2 SQIVND (reference sequence). The CDR3 spells CASSIRQTYSLSSYNSPLHF. The CDR3 bases are TGTGCCAGTAGTATCCGGCAGACCTATAGTTTAAGCTCCTATAATTCACCCCTCCACTTT. The variable domain in full, completed from reference TRBV19 and TRBJ1-6, reads DGGITQSPKYLFRKEGQNVTLSCEQNLNHDAMYWYRQDPGQGLRLIYYSQIVNDFQKGDIAEGYSVSREKKESFPLTVTSAQKNPTAFYLCASSIRQTYSLSSYNSPLHFGNGTRLTVT.

The gene calls are TRBV5-6 and TRBJ1-1, with D possibly matching TRBD1 (5 bases). V was clipped by 4 bases and J by 4 bases, with 14 bases between them. In germline, CDR1 is SGHDT, CDR2 YYEEEE. The CDR3 loop spans 14 amino acids. The CDR3 here is CASSRLDGGTEAFF. The CDR3, as DNA: TGTGCCAGCAGCAGGTTGGATGGGGGCACTGAAGCTTTCTTT.

This sequence joins TRBV5-1 and TRBJ2-5; 14 positions match TRBD2. The length of the CDR3 is 17 residues. Germline V gene lookup returns CDR1 SGHRS and CDR2 YFSETQ. The trim removed 0 bases at V and 5 bases at J, leaving 6 bases unmatched. This chain's CDR3 is CASSLGLAGGPVETQYF. CDR3 DNA sequence: TGCGCCAGCAGCTTGGGACTAGCGGGAGGGCCGGTGGAGACCCAGTACTTC.

This clone has a single count. V is TRBV29-1 and J is TRBJ2-5; D not certain. This CDR3 contains 13 residues. Germline V gene sequence: CDR1 SQVTM, CDR2 ANQGSEA. The V gene lost 3 bases and the J gene lost 4 bases, with 12 bases spanning the gap. The CDR3 here is CSVDRRNGETQYF. Written as DNA, the CDR3 is TGCAGCGTTGATCGCCGGAATGGAGAGACCCAGTACTTC.

The count of this clone is one. The chain couples TRBV5-4 to TRBJ1-2, with 8 bases fitting TRBD1. Trimming cost V 0 bases and J 2 bases; bases outside gene matches: 3. The CDR3 has 15 amino acids. CDR1 and CDR2 from the germline V gene are SGHNT and YYREEE (reference sequence). For the CDR3, the DNA is TGTGCCAGCAGCTTGGCCAACAGGGGGAACTATGGCTACACCTTC. This translates into CASSLANRGNYGYTF. The full variable domain, its missing parts supplied by reference TRBV5-4 and TRBJ1-2, is ETGVTQSPTHLIKTRGQQVTLRCSSQSGHNTVSWYQQALGQGPQFIFQYYREEENGRGNFPPRFSGLQFPNYSSELNVNALELDDSALYLCASSLANRGNYGYTFGSGTRLTVV.

This chain joins TRBV7-9 and TRBJ1-2; the D gene is possibly TRBD1 (6 bases). The CDR3 runs 14 residues. Germline-derived CDR1 and CDR2 are SEHNR and FQNEAQ (reference sequence). Trimming took off 5 bases at V and 6 bases at J, with 16 bases between the two ends. CDR3 in DNA: TGTGCCAGCAGCCCCCCTGGGGGCGCCGATGGCTACACCTTC. Encoded protein: CASSPPGGADGYTF.

V is TRBV5-1 and J is TRBJ2-2; D tentatively reads TRBD1 or TRBD2 (5 bases each). CDR3 length: 16 residues. V was shortened by 6 bases and J by 5 bases, with 20 bases between the two germline ends. Germline lookup yields CDR1 SGHRS and CDR2 YFSETQ. CDR3 protein: CASTHGGTAWTGELFF. The CDR3 nucleotides read TGCGCCAGCACCCATGGGGGTACGGCTTGGACCGGGGAGCTGTTTTTT.

This clone was observed a single time. The chain carries TRBV2 and TRBJ1-1; D gene ambiguous. Looked up from germline, CDR1 is SNHLY and CDR2 is FYNNEI. The germline V and J ends were trimmed by 2 bases and 8 bases, with 15 bases remaining between them. This CDR3 is 14 amino acids long. The CDR3 DNA reads TGTGCCAGCAGTGAAAGGGAGGGTAAGAGGGAAGCTTTCTTT. This encodes CASSEREGKREAFF.

CDR3 protein: CASSFHLTISYEQYF. As DNA, the CDR3 is TGTGCCAGCAGCTTCCATTTGACTATCTCCTACGAGCAGTACTTC. The rearrangement uses TRBV5-5 and TRBJ2-7, with D perhaps TRBD2 (5 bases). CDR1 SGHKS and CDR2 YYEKEE come from the germline V gene (reference sequence). This CDR3 region has 15 residues. V dropped 2 bases and J dropped 0 bases, with 12 bases sitting between them.

The chain uses TRBV7-9 and TRBJ1-5; the D is unclear. V lost 5 bases and J 1 base, leaving 9 bases between the germline ends. Germline values: CDR1 SEHNR, CDR2 FQNEAQ (reference sequence). CDR3 length: 14 amino acids. CDR3 sequence reads: CASSTGGSNQPQHF. As DNA, the CDR3 is TGTGCCAGCAGCACCGGTGGGAGCAATCAGCCCCAGCATTTT.

The chain carries TRBV19 and TRBJ2-1; 7 bases are a match to TRBD2. Germline V gene data show CDR1 as LNHDA and CDR2 as SQIVND (reference sequence). The V gene end was trimmed by 6 bases and the J gene end by 4 bases; junction bases not matched to a gene: 9. The length of the CDR3 is 15 residues. This chain's CDR3 is CASSPRSGIYNEQFF. The CDR3 nucleotides are TGTGCCAGTAGCCCCAGGAGCGGGATTTACAATGAGCAGTTCTTC.

The chain uses TRBV5-1 and TRBJ2-2; 7 bases are a match to TRBD1. Germline V gives CDR1 SGHRS, CDR2 YFSETQ. The V and J ends lost 1 base and 7 bases, in that order; junction bases with no gene match: 4. This CDR3 contains 14 residues. CDR3 DNA: TGCGCCAGCAGCTTGCCAGGGGGTTACGGGGAGCTGTTTTTT. Its translation is CASSLPGGYGELFF. Complete variable domain (other parts from reference TRBV5-1 and TRBJ2-2): KAGVTQTPRYLIKTRGQQVTLSCSPISGHRSVSWYQQTPGQGLQFLFEYFSETQRNKGNFPGRFSGRQFSNSRSEMNVSTLELGDSALYLCASSLPGGYGELFFGEGSRLTVL.

In nucleotides, the CDR3 is TGTGCCAGCAGCTTAGGGGGGGACAGATTTGATGAGCAGTTCTTC. Encoded protein: CASSLGGDRFDEQFF. This chain connects TRBV11-2 to TRBJ2-1, with D possibly TRBD1 on 7 matching bases. The CDR3 length is 15 residues. Germline assignment: CDR1 SGHAT and CDR2 FQNNGV. Trimming left V 1 base short and J 8 bases short, with 15 bases between.

The genes are TRBV27 and TRBJ2-7, with 8 bases identical to TRBD2. Trimming at V came to 6 bases and at J to 5 bases, leaving 9 bases not matched to a gene. The CDR3 sequence is 14 residues long. The V gene's germline CDR1 is MNHEY and CDR2 SMNVEV (reference sequence). Here the CDR3 reads CASSSAGGRNEQYF. Here the CDR3 DNA reads TGTGCCAGCAGCAGTGCGGGGGGCCGGAACGAGCAGTACTTC.

The V gene is TRBV5-1, the J gene TRBJ2-1, with D hard to call. V was pared by 4 bases and J by 2 bases, with 13 bases between. Germline CDR1 is SGHRS and CDR2 is YFSETQ. The CDR3 covers 15 residues. CDR3 region: CASSTTGLPYNEQFF. The CDR3 bases are TGCGCCAGCAGCACCACCGGGTTGCCCTACAATGAGCAGTTCTTC.

This clone was counted between two and nine times. The chain combines TRBV6-5 with TRBJ2-7; 9 nucleotides align to TRBD2. Germline V gene lookup returns CDR1 MNHEY and CDR2 SVGAGI. Germline trimming cut 1 base from V and 3 bases from J; bases unmatched to any gene: 4. The CDR3 has 15 residues. CDR3 DNA sequence: TGTGCCAGCAGTTACTGGCGGGAGGGCCGCTACGAGCAGTACTTC. Protein sequence: CASSYWREGRYEQYF.

This chain joins TRBV7-2 and TRBJ1-1; D unresolved. The length of the CDR3 is 14 residues. Germline V gene sequence: CDR1 SGHTA, CDR2 FQGNSA. Trimming stripped 4 bases from V and 4 bases from J, with 13 bases between. The CDR3 loop is CASSYITDGTEAFF. DNA for the CDR3: TGTGCCAGCAGCTATATTACCGACGGCACTGAAGCTTTCTTT.

This chain uses TRBV27 with TRBJ2-3; D ambiguous. The CDR3 is made up of 13 amino acids. Trimming took off 0 bases at V and 7 bases at J, with 8 bases between the two ends. Germline values: CDR1 MNHEY, CDR2 SMNVEV (reference sequence). CDR3 loop: CASSLSAVNTQYF. DNA for the CDR3: TGTGCCAGCAGTTTATCGGCGGTAAATACGCAGTATTTT.